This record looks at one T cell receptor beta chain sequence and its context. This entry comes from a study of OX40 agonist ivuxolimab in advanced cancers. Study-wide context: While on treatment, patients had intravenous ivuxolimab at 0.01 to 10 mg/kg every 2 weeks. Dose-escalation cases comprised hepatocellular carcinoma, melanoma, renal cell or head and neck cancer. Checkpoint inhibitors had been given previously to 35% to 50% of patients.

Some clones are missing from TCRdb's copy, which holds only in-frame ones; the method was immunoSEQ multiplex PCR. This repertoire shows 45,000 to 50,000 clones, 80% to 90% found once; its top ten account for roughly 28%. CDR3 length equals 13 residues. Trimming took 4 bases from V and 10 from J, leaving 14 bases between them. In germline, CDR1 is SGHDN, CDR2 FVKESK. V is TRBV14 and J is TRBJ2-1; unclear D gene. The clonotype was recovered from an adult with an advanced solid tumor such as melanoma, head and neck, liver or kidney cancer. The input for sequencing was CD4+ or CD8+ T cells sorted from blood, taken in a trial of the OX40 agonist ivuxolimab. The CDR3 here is CASSLRLLTEQFF. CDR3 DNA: TGTGCCAGCAGCCTTCGACTCCTCACGGAGCAGTTCTTC.